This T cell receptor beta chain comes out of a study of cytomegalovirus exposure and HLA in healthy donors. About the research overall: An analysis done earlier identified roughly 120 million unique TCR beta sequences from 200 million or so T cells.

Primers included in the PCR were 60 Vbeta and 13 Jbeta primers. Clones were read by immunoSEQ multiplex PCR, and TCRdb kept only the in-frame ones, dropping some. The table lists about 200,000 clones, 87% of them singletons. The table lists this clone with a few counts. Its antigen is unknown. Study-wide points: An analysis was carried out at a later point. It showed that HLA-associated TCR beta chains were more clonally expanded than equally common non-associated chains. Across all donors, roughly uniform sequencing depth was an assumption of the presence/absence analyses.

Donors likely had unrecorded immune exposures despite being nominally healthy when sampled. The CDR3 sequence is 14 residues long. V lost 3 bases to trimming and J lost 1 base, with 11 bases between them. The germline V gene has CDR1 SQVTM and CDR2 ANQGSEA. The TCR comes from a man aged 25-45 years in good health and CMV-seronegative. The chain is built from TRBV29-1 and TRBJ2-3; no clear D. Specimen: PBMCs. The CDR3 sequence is CSVDKPQGTDTQYF. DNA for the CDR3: TGCAGCGTTGATAAGCCGCAGGGCACAGATACGCAGTATTTT.